The clone carrying this T cell receptor beta chain occurred once. Antigen: not known. Run at survey level, the immunoSEQ assay was version v3.0. Repertoires were generated with immunoSEQ multiplex PCR, while TCRdb's copy carries only in-frame clones and drops some. This sample has about 44,000 clones; 90% to 95% occur once, and the top ten carry about 2.5%. This CDR3 has 14 amino acids. Germline-derived CDR1 and CDR2 are LNHDA and SQIVND (reference sequence). The V gene lost 6 bases and the J gene lost 4 bases, with 15 bases spanning the gap. This entry comes from a study of long-term antiretroviral therapy in people with HIV. Whole-study findings and limits: Drawn between about 2004 and 2018, the blood was possibly obtained under older ART regimens. Dominance of pre-ART expanded clones persisted, fluctuating and often declining after ART. Against controls, HIV repertoires showed narrower ranges of CDR3 length. The data indicate that diversity increased after ART but remained below transplant donor controls.

The receptor's source is a woman in her forties or fifties with HIV. V gene TRBV19 combines with J gene TRBJ1-2; D is perhaps TRBD1 (6 bases). This material consisted of unsorted PBMCs, taken 3.7 years after starting antiretroviral therapy. In nucleotides, the CDR3 is TGTGCCAGTAGGGTCGCGACAGGATCCTATGGCTACACCTTC. This translates into CASRVATGSYGYTF. The complete variable domain, with remaining parts taken from reference TRBV19 and TRBJ1-2, reads DGGITQSPKYLFRKEGQNVTLSCEQNLNHDAMYWYRQDPGQGLRLIYYSQIVNDFQKGDIAEGYSVSREKKESFPLTVTSAQKNPTAFYLCASRVATGSYGYTFGSGTRLTVV.